These 13 T cell receptor beta chains share one sample of origin, sequenced in a study of technical replicates of blood from several donors. Assay: immunoSEQ multiplex PCR; the TCRdb copy retains only in-frame clones and omits some. The table records 50,000 to 80,000 clones, 85% to 90% of them present only once. Specimen: PBMCs. Receptors originate from a human donor in good health. Some clones in this sample may be carry-over from other donors' samples.

J is TRBJ1-5 and V is TRBV2; TRBD1 matches 8 bases. V gave up 4 bases and J gave up 5 bases; unmatched junction bases: 4. The CDR3 has 14 residues. Germline V gene sequence: CDR1 SNHLY, CDR2 FYNNEI. The CDR3 here is CASSGQGAHQPQHF. CDR3 nucleotide sequence: TGTGCCAGCAGTGGGCAGGGGGCCCATCAGCCCCAGCATTTT.

In this sample, this clone turned up a few times. V usage is TRBV4-3 and J usage is TRBJ1-1; D is unresolved. Trimming took off 0 bases at V and 5 bases at J, with 22 bases between the two ends. Germline lookup yields CDR1 LGHNA and CDR2 YSLEER. The CDR3 runs 18 residues. CDR3 sequence: CASSQDWRGIPRSTEAFF. The CDR3 bases are TGCGCCAGCAGCCAAGATTGGCGAGGCATCCCTAGGTCGACTGAAGCTTTCTTT.

The chain joins TRBV9 to TRBJ1-3; D is uncertain. The CDR3 consists of 12 residues. The germline gives CDR1 SGDLS, CDR2 YYNGEE. V lost 5 bases, J lost 4 bases, and 7 bases lay in between. The CDR3, as DNA: TGTGCCAGCAGTGGGGAGGGAAACACCATATATTTT. Its translation: CASSGEGNTIYF.

V gene TRBV29-1 combines with J gene TRBJ2-5; 10 positions match TRBD2. Per the germline V gene, CDR1 is SQVTM and CDR2 is ANQGSEA. V shed 0 bases and J 6 bases; nucleotides not matched to a gene: 7. This CDR3 contains 15 residues. The DNA for the CDR3 is TGCAGCGTTGAAGATGCAGCGGGAGGGTTGCAGACCCAGTACTTC. The encoded protein is CSVEDAAGGLQTQYF. Full variable domain (rest looked up from reference TRBV29-1 and TRBJ2-5): SAVISQKPSRDICQRGTSLTIQCQVDSQVTMMFWYRQQPGQSLTLIATANQGSEATYESGFVIDKFPISRPNLTFSTLTVSNMSPEDSSIYLCSVEDAAGGLQTQYFGPGTRLLVL.

The chain uses TRBV6-1 and TRBJ1-5, with D possibly being TRBD1 (6 bases). V lost 2 bases and J lost 9, with 17 bases in between. From germline, CDR1 is MNHNS and CDR2 SASEGT. The CDR3 has 15 residues. The CDR3 loop is CASSESGTRPWPQHF. CDR3 DNA sequence: TGTGCCAGCAGTGAATCGGGGACACGGCCCTGGCCCCAGCATTTT.

This chain connects TRBV7-9 to TRBJ1-4; the D is unclear. V was shortened by 4 bases and J by 7 bases, with 13 bases between the two germline ends. The CDR3 runs 14 residues. The germline V gene encodes CDR1 SEHNR and CDR2 FQNEAQ (reference sequence). In nucleotides, the CDR3 is TGTGCCAGCAGCTATGGAGGATGGGGTGAAAAACTGTTTTTT. It is translated as CASSYGGWGEKLFF.

The chain is built from TRBV30 and TRBJ1-3; D not certain. V lost 5 bases, J lost 7 bases, and 15 bases lay in between. The CDR3 has 13 amino acids. Germline V CDR1 and CDR2: GTSNPN, SVGIG (reference sequence). The CDR3 bases are TGTGCCTGGGGCTCGACGGGTGGGAACACCATATATTTT. This sequence encodes CAWGSTGGNTIYF.

This chain links TRBV5-4 with TRBJ1-1; 7 bases map to TRBD1. V was pared by 4 bases and J by 1 base, with 13 bases of the junction left unmatched. Germline CDR1 SGHNT, CDR2 YYREEE (reference sequence). The CDR3 has 17 residues. The CDR3 spells CASSPLQGWTKNTEAFF. The CDR3 DNA follows: TGTGCCAGCAGCCCCCTACAGGGGTGGACTAAGAACACTGAAGCTTTCTTT.

This chain joins TRBV7-9 and TRBJ1-1, with D perhaps matching TRBD1 (6 bases). This CDR3 spans 14 amino acids. Germline-derived CDR1 and CDR2 are SEHNR and FQNEAQ (reference sequence). The V end was cut by 7 bases, the J end by 5 bases, with 17 bases between. The CDR3 is CASTIAGGRTEAFF. CDR3 bases: TGTGCCAGCACTATAGCGGGGGGGCGAACTGAAGCTTTCTTT.

The chain couples TRBV7-8 to TRBJ2-7; D perhaps matches TRBD2 (6 bases). CDR3 length: 15 residues. Per the germline V gene, CDR1 is SGHVS and CDR2 is FQNEAQ. V was trimmed by 1 base and J by 0 bases, leaving 10 bases between them. The CDR3: CASSLEAGSSYEQYF. In nucleotides, the CDR3 is TGTGCCAGCAGCTTAGAGGCGGGAAGCTCCTACGAGCAGTACTTC.

V and J are TRBV11-2 and TRBJ2-7; D unclear. The ends were cut back, 5 bases at V and 2 bases at J, with 10 bases in the middle. CDR1 is SGHAT and CDR2 is FQNNGV in the germline V gene. The CDR3 has 13 residues. CDR3 sequence reads: CASSPDWTYEQYF. Here the CDR3 DNA reads TGTGCCAGCAGCCCCGACTGGACCTACGAGCAGTACTTC.

This clone has only a few counts. The chain employs TRBV2 and TRBJ1-1; tentatively, D is TRBD1 (6 bases). The CDR3 sequence is 16 residues long. V was trimmed by 0 bases and J by 4 bases, leaving 15 bases between them. Germline V CDR1 and CDR2: SNHLY, FYNNEI. The CDR3, as DNA: TGTGCCAGCAGTGAAGCGCTTGGGGGGGCGCGCACTGAAGCTTTCTTT. This translates into CASSEALGGARTEAFF.

The chain carries TRBV29-1 and TRBJ1-1; 8 nucleotides match TRBD1. The germline V gene has CDR1 SQVTM and CDR2 ANQGSEA. Germline trimming cut 7 bases from V and 4 bases from J; bases unmatched to any gene: 5. The CDR3 has 12 residues. The CDR3 sequence: CSAPGGGTEAFF. CDR3 coding DNA: TGCAGCGCCCCAGGGGGCGGCACTGAAGCTTTCTTT.